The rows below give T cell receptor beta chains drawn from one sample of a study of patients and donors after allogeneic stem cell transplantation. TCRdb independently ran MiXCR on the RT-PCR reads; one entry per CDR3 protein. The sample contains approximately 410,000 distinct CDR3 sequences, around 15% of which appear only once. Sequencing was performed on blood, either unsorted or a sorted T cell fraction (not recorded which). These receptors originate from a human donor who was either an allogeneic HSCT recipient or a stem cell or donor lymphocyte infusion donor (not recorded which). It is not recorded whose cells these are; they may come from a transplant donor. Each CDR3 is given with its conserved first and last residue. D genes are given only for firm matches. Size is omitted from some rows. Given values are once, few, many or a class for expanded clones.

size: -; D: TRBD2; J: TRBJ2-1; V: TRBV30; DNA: TGTGCCTGGACCCTACAGAGGGCGGGAGGGCCTGTTGGTCAGTTCTTC; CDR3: CAWTLQRAGGPVGQFF
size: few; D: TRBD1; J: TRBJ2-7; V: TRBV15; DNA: TGTGCCACCAGCAAGGGACAGGGGGCCTCCTACGAGCAGTACTTC; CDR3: CATSKGQGASYEQYF
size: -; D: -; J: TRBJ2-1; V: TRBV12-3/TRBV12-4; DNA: TGTGCCAGCAGTTTCAGCGGGACAAGCTCCTACAATGAGCAGTTCTTC; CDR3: CASSFSGTSSYNEQFF
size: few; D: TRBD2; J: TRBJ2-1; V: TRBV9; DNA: TGTGCCAGCAGCCCCGAGGCTAGCGGGAAGAGTTACAATGAGCAGTTCTTC; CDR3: CASSPEASGKSYNEQFF
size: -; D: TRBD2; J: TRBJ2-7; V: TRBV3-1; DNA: TGTGCCAGCAGCCAAGATTTAAAGCGGGAGATCTACGAGCAGTACTTC; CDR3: CASSQDLKREIYEQYF
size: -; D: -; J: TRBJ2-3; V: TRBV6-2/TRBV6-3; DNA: TGTGCCAGCAGTTACTCCGGGTGGCGGAAGGCAGATACGCAGTATTTT; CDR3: CASSYSGWRKADTQYF
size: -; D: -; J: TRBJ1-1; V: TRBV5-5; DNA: TGTGCCAGCAGACCCGTCGGACAGCCGAACACTGAAGCTTTCTTT; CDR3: CASRPVGQPNTEAFF
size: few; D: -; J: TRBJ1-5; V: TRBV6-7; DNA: TGTGCCAGCAGCCCTTTTACGGGCAATCAGCCCCAGCATTTT; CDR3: CASSPFTGNQPQHF
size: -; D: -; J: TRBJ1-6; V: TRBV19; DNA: TGTGCCAGTATCGATTTTTGGGAATCGGATAATTCACCCCTCCACTTT; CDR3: CASIDFWESDNSPLHF
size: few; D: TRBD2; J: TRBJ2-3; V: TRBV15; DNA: TGTGCCACCAGCAGGCGTAACAGCGGGAGCCAGACGCAGTATTTT; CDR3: CATSRRNSGSQTQYF